This T cell receptor beta chain was retrieved from a study of blood T cell repertoires in COVID-19. About the study: Spain, Italy and the United States supplied samples that represented acute and convalescent COVID-19. The cDNA or gDNA used as material had been derived from T cells, B-cell-depleted T cells, or PBMCs.

V was clipped by 4 bases and J by 4 bases; unmatched bases: 3. Germline loops: CDR1 SGHRS, CDR2 YFSETQ. The CDR3 sequence is 13 residues long. Original data processing: Reference gene primer amplification in the assay estimated nucleated cell counts. Generated by immunoSEQ multiplex PCR, the TCRdb table keeps only in-frame clones and is missing some. V and J calls and clone size are as listed in that table; D and trimming were resolved from the DNA. The repertoire holds under 100,000 clones, about nine tenths seen once, with around 15% in the top ten. The chain is built from TRBV5-1 and TRBJ2-5; 8 bases agree with TRBD1. The receptor was isolated from a male donor with acute or convalescent COVID-19. The sequencing input was peripheral blood. The CDR3 region is CASSPGQVETQYF. The CDR3 DNA sequence: TGCGCCAGCAGCCCGGGACAGGTAGAGACCCAGTACTTC. The full variable domain, its missing parts supplied by reference TRBV5-1 and TRBJ2-5, is KAGVTQTPRYLIKTRGQQVTLSCSPISGHRSVSWYQQTPGQGLQFLFEYFSETQRNKGNFPGRFSGRQFSNSRSEMNVSTLELGDSALYLCASSPGQVETQYFGPGTRLLVL.